This TCR beta chain came from a study of control samples from healthy donors and cancer patients. Germline lookup yields CDR1 SQVTM and CDR2 ANQGSEA. The CDR3 extends over 14 amino acids. Trimming took off 4 bases at V and 3 bases at J, with 13 bases between the two ends. Repertoires were generated with immunoSEQ multiplex PCR, while TCRdb's copy carries only in-frame clones and drops some. The table shows roughly 370,000 clones, with 80% to 95% occurring only once. V gene TRBV29-1 combines with J gene TRBJ2-1, with a tentative D call TRBD1 (5 bases). The sample consisted of PBMCs. This TCR came from a man in his forties with head and neck cancer. CDR3 loop: CSVVPTAVYNEQFF. DNA of the CDR3: TGCAGCGTTGTTCCGACAGCCGTCTACAATGAGCAGTTCTTC.